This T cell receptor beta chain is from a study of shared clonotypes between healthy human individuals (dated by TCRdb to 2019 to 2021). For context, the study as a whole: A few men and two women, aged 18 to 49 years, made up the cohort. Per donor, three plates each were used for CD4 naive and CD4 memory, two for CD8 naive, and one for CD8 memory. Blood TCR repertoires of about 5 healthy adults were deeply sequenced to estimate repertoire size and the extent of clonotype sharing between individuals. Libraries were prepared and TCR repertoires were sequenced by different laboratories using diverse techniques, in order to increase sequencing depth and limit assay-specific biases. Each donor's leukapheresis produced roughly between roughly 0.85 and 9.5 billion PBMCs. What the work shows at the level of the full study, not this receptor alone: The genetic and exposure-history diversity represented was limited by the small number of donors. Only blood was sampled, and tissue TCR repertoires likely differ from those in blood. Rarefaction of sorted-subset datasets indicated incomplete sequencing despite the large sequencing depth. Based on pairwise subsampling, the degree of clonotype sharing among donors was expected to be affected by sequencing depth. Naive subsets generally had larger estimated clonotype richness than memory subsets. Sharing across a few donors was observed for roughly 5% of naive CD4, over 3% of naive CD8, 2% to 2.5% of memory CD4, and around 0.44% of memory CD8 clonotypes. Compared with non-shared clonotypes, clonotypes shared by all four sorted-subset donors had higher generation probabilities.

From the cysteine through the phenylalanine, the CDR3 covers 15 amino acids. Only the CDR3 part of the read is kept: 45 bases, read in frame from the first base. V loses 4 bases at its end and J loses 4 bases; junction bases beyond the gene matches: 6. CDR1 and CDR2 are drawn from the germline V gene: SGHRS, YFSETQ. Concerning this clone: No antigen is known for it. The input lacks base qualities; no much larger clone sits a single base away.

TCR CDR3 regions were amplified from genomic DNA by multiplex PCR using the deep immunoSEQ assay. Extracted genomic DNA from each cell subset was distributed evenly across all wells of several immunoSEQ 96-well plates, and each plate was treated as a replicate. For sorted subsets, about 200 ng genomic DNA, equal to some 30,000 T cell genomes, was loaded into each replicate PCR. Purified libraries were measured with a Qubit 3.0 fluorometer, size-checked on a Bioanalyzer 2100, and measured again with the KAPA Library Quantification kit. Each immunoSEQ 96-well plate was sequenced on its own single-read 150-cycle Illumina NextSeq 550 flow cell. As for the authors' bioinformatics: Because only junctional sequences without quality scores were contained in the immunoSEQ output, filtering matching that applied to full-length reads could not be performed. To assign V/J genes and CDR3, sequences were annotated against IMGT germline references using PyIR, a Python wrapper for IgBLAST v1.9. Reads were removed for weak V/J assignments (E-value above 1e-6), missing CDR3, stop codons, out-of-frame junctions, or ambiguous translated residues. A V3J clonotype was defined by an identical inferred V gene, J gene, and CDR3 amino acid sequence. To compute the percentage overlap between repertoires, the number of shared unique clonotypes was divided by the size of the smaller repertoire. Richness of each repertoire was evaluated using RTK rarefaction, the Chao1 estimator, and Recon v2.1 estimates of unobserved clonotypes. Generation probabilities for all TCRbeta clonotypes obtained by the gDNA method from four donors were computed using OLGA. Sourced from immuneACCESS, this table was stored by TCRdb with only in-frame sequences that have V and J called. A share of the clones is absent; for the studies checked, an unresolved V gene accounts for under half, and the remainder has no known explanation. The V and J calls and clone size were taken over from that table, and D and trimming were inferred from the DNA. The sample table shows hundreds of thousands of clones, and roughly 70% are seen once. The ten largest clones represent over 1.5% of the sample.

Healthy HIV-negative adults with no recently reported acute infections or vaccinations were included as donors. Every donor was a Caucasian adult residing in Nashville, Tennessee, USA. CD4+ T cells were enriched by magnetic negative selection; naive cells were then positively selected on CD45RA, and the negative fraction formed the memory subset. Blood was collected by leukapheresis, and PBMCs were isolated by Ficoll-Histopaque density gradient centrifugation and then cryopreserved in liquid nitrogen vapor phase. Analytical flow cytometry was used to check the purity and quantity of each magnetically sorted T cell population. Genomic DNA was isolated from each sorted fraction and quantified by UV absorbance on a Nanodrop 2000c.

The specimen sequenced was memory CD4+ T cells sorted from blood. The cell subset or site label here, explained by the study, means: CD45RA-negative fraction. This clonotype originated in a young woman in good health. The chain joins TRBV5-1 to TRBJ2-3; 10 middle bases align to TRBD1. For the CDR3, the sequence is CASSPGQGTPDTQYF. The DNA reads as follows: TGCGCCAGCAGCCCGGGACAGGGGACACCAGATACGCAGTATTTT.